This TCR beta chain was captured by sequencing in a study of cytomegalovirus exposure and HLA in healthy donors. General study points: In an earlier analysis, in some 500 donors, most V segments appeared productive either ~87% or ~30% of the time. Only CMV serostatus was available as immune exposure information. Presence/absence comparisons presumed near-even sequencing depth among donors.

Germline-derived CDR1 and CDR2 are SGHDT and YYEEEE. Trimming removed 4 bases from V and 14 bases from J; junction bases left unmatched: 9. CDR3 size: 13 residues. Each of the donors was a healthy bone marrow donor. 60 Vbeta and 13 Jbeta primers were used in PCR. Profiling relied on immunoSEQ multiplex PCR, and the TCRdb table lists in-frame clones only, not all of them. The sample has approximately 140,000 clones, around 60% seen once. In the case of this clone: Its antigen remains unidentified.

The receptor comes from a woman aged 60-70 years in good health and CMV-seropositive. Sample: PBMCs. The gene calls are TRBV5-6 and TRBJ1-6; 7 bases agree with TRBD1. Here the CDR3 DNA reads TGTGCCAGCAGCACGGGACAGAGCGTAACCCTCCACTTT. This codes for CASSTGQSVTLHF.